This T cell receptor beta chain was obtained from a study of blood T cell repertoires in COVID-19. This clone was detected only a few times. The germline gives CDR1 ENHRY, CDR2 SYGVKD. V shed 4 bases, J shed 3 bases, and the junction held 4 bases outside the gene matches. The CDR3 consists of 14 residues. The Seattle patients joined while their infection was active and were tracked longitudinally afterward. Assay used: immunoSEQ multiplex PCR; TCRdb lists only in-frame clones, some missing. Of approximately 55,000 clones in the sample, 60% to 85% are singletons; the top ten hold 15% to 25%. The TCR comes from a man under 40 with COVID-19, enrolled during active disease. Sequences were obtained from peripheral blood. The chain employs TRBV10-3 and TRBJ2-5, with 8 bases fitting TRBD1. CDR3 amino acids: CAISVDRGEETQYF. DNA for the CDR3: TGTGCCATCAGTGTCGACAGGGGAGAAGAGACCCAGTACTTC.